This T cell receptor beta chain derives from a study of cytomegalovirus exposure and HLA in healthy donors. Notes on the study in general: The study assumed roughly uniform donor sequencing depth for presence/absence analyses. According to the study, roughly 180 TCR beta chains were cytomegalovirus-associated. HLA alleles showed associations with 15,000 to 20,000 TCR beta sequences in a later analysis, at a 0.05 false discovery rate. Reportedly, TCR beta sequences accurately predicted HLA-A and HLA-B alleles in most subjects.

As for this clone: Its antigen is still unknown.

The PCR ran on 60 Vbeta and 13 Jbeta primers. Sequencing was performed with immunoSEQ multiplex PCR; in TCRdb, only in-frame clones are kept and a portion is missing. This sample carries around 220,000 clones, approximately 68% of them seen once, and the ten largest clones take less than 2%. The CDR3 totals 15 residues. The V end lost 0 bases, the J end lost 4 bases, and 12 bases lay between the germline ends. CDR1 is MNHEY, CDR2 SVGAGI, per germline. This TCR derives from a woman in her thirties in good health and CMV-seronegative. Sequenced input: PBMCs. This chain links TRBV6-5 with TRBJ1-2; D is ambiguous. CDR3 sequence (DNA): TGTGCCAGCAGTTACTCAGCGGGTACCGTCTATGGCTACACCTTC. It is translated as CASSYSAGTVYGYTF.